A single sample is the source of the 18 T cell receptor beta chains below, sequenced in a study of shared clonotypes between healthy human individuals. TCRdb keeps only in-frame clones here, not all; method: immunoSEQ multiplex PCR. The sample has about 1 million clones; around four fifths are singletons. The specimen sequenced was memory CD4+ T cells sorted from blood. Subset defined: CD45RA-negative fraction. These receptors were collected from a man aged 18 to 30 in good health.

Comment on this clone: The same CDR3 also results from other DNA sequences found in this sample. The chain combines TRBV4-3 with TRBJ2-7, with D possibly being TRBD1 (5 bases). This CDR3 comprises 15 residues. The germline gives CDR1 LGHNA, CDR2 YSLEER. The V gene lost 0 bases and the J gene lost 3 bases, with 12 bases spanning the gap. The CDR3: CASSQDRGAFYEQYF. CDR3 coding DNA: TGCGCCAGCAGCCAAGATAGGGGTGCGTTCTACGAGCAGTACTTC.

The V call is TRBV6-5, the J call TRBJ2-7; D possibly corresponds to TRBD2 (5 bases). V gave up 10 bases and J gave up 3 bases, with 13 bases separating them. CDR1 MNHEY and CDR2 SVGAGI come from the germline V gene. The CDR3 covers 12 residues. CDR3 nucleotides: TGTGCCACCACCGGGAACTACTACGAGCAGTACTTC. Residues: CATTGNYYEQYF.

The chain is built from TRBV13 and TRBJ1-5; D gene uncertain. The V end was cut by 2 bases, the J end by 9 bases, with 11 bases between. This CDR3 comprises 13 residues. Per germline, CDR1 PRHDT and CDR2 FYEKMQ (reference sequence). CDR3 nucleotide sequence: TGTGCCAGCAGCTTAAAGGGAAGGACGCCCCAGCATTTT. It encodes CASSLKGRTPQHF.

The V gene is TRBV9, the J gene TRBJ2-1, with TRBD1 identical over 8 bases. Germline V gene sequence: CDR1 SGDLS, CDR2 YYNGEE. CDR3 length: 16 residues. J lost 7 bases, V lost 0 bases, and 9 bases had no gene match. CDR3 DNA sequence: TGTGCCAGCAGCGTAGGAGGGAGGACAGGGTGGAATGAGCAGTTCTTC. Translation: CASSVGGRTGWNEQFF.

This clone showed up just a few times. The CDR3 nucleotides read TGTGCCAGCAGCCGGGACAGCGCGAACACCGGGGAGCTGTTTTTT. Encoded protein: CASSRDSANTGELFF. The genes are TRBV13 and TRBJ2-2; 7 bases map to TRBD1. The CDR3 has 15 amino acids. Germline V CDR1 and CDR2: PRHDT, FYEKMQ (reference sequence). With 5 bases clipped from V and 0 bases from J, the junction kept 3 bases outside the gene matches.

The rearrangement uses TRBV7-8 and TRBJ2-7, with D perhaps given as TRBD1 or TRBD2 (5 bases each). This CDR3 has 15 amino acids. V was clipped by 2 bases and J by 2 bases, with 13 bases between them. CDR1 and CDR2 from the germline V gene are SGHVS and FQNEAQ. CDR3 coding DNA: TGTGCCAGCAGCTTATTGACGGGGCGACCCTACGAGCAGTACTTC. It encodes CASSLLTGRPYEQYF. The full variable domain, completed using reference TRBV7-8 and TRBJ2-7, is GAGVSQSPRYKVAKRGQDVALRCDPISGHVSLFWYQQALGQGPEFLTYFQNEAQLDKSGLPSDRFFAERPEGSVSTLKIQRTQQEDSAVYLCASSLLTGRPYEQYFGPGTRLTVT.

This clone was seen a single time. This chain joins TRBV18 and TRBJ2-7, with TRBD1 identical over 8 bases. Germline loops: CDR1 KGHSH, CDR2 LQKENI. J gave up 5 bases and V 3 bases, and 9 bases lay outside the gene matches. This CDR3 is built from 15 residues. The CDR3 loop is CASSPSTGGWDEQYF. CDR3 nucleotides: TGTGCCAGCTCACCGTCAACAGGGGGGTGGGACGAGCAGTACTTC.

V is TRBV10-1 and J is TRBJ2-5; D may be TRBD2 (6 bases). From germline, CDR1 is WNHNN and CDR2 SYGVQD (reference sequence). The CDR3 loop spans 13 amino acids. Trimming cost V 4 bases and J 5 bases, with 11 bases left between them. The CDR3 nucleotides read TGCGCCAGCAGTGCCGGCGGGGCGGAGACCCAGTACTTC. Protein product: CASSAGGAETQYF.

The chain combines TRBV5-5 with TRBJ2-7; D possibly corresponds to TRBD2 (6 bases). The CDR3 length is 16 residues. Trimming cost V 3 bases and J 0 bases, with 16 bases left between them. Germline V CDR1 and CDR2: SGHKS, YYEKEE (reference sequence). The CDR3 DNA follows: TGTGCCAGCAGCTCCGACCCAGACGGGAGCTCCTACGAGCAGTACTTC. Its translation: CASSSDPDGSSYEQYF.

V is TRBV6-1 and J is TRBJ1-1; D remains ambiguous. The germline V and J ends were trimmed by 2 bases and 1 base, with 5 bases remaining between them. CDR3 length: 13 residues. Germline lookup yields CDR1 MNHNS and CDR2 SASEGT. The CDR3 region is CASSEYPNTEAFF. DNA of the CDR3: TGTGCCAGCAGTGAATACCCGAACACTGAAGCTTTCTTT.

This chain joins TRBV5-1 and TRBJ2-1; D tentatively fits TRBD1 or TRBD2 (6 bases each). Germline CDR1 and CDR2: SGHRS and YFSETQ. Trimming pared 4 bases from V and 4 bases from J, leaving 15 bases between. CDR3 size: 15 residues. This chain's CDR3 is CASSAGQIQYNEQFF. The DNA for the CDR3 is TGCGCCAGCAGCGCGGGACAAATCCAATACAATGAGCAGTTCTTC. The full variable domain, completed using reference TRBV5-1 and TRBJ2-1, is KAGVTQTPRYLIKTRGQQVTLSCSPISGHRSVSWYQQTPGQGLQFLFEYFSETQRNKGNFPGRFSGRQFSNSRSEMNVSTLELGDSALYLCASSAGQIQYNEQFFGPGTRLTVL.

This chain joins TRBV11-2 and TRBJ2-3, with D possibly being TRBD2 (7 bases). This CDR3 has 15 residues. V shed 5 bases and J shed 5 bases, with 17 bases lying between them. Germline-derived CDR1 and CDR2 are SGHAT and FQNNGV. The CDR3 region is CASSPRGADVDTQYF. In DNA form, the CDR3 reads TGTGCCAGCAGCCCCCGGGGGGCCGACGTAGATACGCAGTATTTT.

Details on this clone: The same CDR3 also results from other DNA sequences found in this sample. The rearrangement links TRBV5-4 to TRBJ2-1; the match to TRBD1 covers 9 bases. Germline V gene sequence: CDR1 SGHNT, CDR2 YYREEE (reference sequence). V trimming: 3 bases; J trimming: 2 bases; junction bases outside the gene matches: 3. CDR3 size: 15 residues. For the CDR3, the DNA is TGTGCCAGCAGCTCCCGGGACAGGGCCTACAATGAGCAGTTCTTC. Translation gives CASSSRDRAYNEQFF.

The chain combines TRBV27 with TRBJ1-5; a weak D match, TRBD1 (5 bases). The CDR3 contains 14 residues. Germline-derived CDR1 and CDR2 are MNHEY and SMNVEV (reference sequence). V was clipped by 4 bases and J by 3 bases, with 10 bases between them. This CDR3 reads CASSYGADNQPQHF. DNA for the CDR3: TGTGCCAGCAGTTACGGGGCCGACAATCAGCCCCAGCATTTT.

The CDR3 region is CASSLTSGREWATDTQYF. The CDR3 DNA reads as TGTGCCAGCAGCTTAACTAGCGGGAGAGAATGGGCCACAGATACGCAGTATTTT. J is TRBJ2-3 and V is TRBV7-2, with TRBD2 identical over 11 bases. This CDR3 is 18 amino acids long. The germline gives CDR1 SGHTA, CDR2 FQGNSA. With V trimmed by 2 bases and J by 2 bases, 9 bases remained unmatched.

The rearrangement links TRBV19 to TRBJ2-7; 7 bases fit TRBD1. The J segment lost 3 bases and the V segment lost 3 bases, leaving 5 bases of the junction unmatched. The CDR3 has 14 amino acids. Per the germline V gene, CDR1 is LNHDA and CDR2 is SQIVND (reference sequence). CDR3 region: CASSIIGGGYEQYF. Here the CDR3 DNA reads TGTGCCAGTAGTATTATAGGGGGCGGCTACGAGCAGTACTTC.

The V call is TRBV5-1, the J call TRBJ1-4; 7 bases agree with TRBD1. From germline, CDR1 is SGHRS and CDR2 YFSETQ. CDR3 length: 14 amino acids. The V and J ends lost 7 bases and 3 bases, in that order; junction bases with no gene match: 6. CDR3 bases: TGCGCCAGCGGACGGGACAGCCCTAATGAAAAACTGTTTTTT. This codes for CASGRDSPNEKLFF.

J is TRBJ2-3 and V is TRBV5-4; 7 bases fit TRBD1. V shed 4 bases and J 7 bases; nucleotides not matched to a gene: 12. Germline assignment: CDR1 SGHNT and CDR2 YYREEE (reference sequence). This CDR3 comprises 15 residues. CDR3 protein: CASSRDRAVANTQYF. The CDR3 coding sequence is TGTGCCAGCAGCCGAGACAGGGCGGTCGCGAATACGCAGTATTTT.